These T cell receptor beta chains were read from a single sample in a study of blood T cell repertoires in COVID-19. TCRdb keeps only in-frame clones here, not all; method: immunoSEQ multiplex PCR. Of some 290,000 clones in the sample, around 87% are singletons; the top ten hold roughly 1%. Sequences were obtained from peripheral blood. These receptors originate from a woman between 35 and 50 years old with COVID-19, enrolled during active disease. Both conserved end residues are part of each CDR3. Each record gives: CDR3 DNA, CDR3 protein, D gene, J gene, clone size, V gene. The D gene is left open where the match is weak. Size values are once, few and many counts, or a class for expanded clones, and some rows have none.

CDR3 DNA: TGTGCCACCAGCAGTAGGGGGCTGGACGGCAATCAGCCCCAGCATTTT; CDR3 protein: CATSSRGLDGNQPQHF; D gene: TRBD1; J gene: TRBJ1-5; clone size: .; V gene: TRBV15
CDR3 DNA: TGTGCCAGTAGTATAGATACAGTCAACACTGAAGCTTTCTTT; CDR3 protein: CASSIDTVNTEAFF; D gene: .; J gene: TRBJ1-1; clone size: .; V gene: TRBV19
CDR3 DNA: TGTGCCAGCAGCCCGCTAGGGACAGGGGGTACCGGGGAGCTGTTTTTT; CDR3 protein: CASSPLGTGGTGELFF; D gene: TRBD1; J gene: TRBJ2-2; clone size: .; V gene: TRBV7-9
CDR3 DNA: TGTGCCAGCAGTTTAAAGGCCCCACAGGAAGCTTTCTTT; CDR3 protein: CASSLKAPQEAFF; D gene: .; J gene: TRBJ1-1; clone size: .; V gene: TRBV28
CDR3 DNA: TGTGCCTGGAGTCACCGGGACAGGGGGTTCTATGGCTACACCTTC; CDR3 protein: CAWSHRDRGFYGYTF; D gene: TRBD1; J gene: TRBJ1-2; clone size: .; V gene: TRBV30
CDR3 DNA: TGTGCCAGTAGTCCCAACAGGGTGAGAACAACTGAAGCTTTCTTT; CDR3 protein: CASSPNRVRTTEAFF; D gene: .; J gene: TRBJ1-1; clone size: .; V gene: TRBV19
CDR3 DNA: TGTGCCAAATGGGACAGAAGCTCCTACGAGCAGTACTTC; CDR3 protein: CAKWDRSSYEQYF; D gene: TRBD1; J gene: TRBJ2-7; clone size: .; V gene: TRBV27
CDR3 DNA: TGTGCCATCACCCAGAACACTAACTCGAACACTGAAGCTTTCTTT; CDR3 protein: CAITQNTNSNTEAFF; D gene: .; J gene: TRBJ1-1; clone size: .; V gene: TRBV10-3
CDR3 DNA: TGTGCCAGCAGCTTATTCAGGGAGGAAGAGCAGTACTTC; CDR3 protein: CASSLFREEEQYF; D gene: .; J gene: TRBJ2-7; clone size: .; V gene: TRBV7-8
CDR3 DNA: TGTGCCAGCAGTTGGGGGGTTGTGTATGGCTACACCTTC; CDR3 protein: CASSWGVVYGYTF; D gene: .; J gene: TRBJ1-2; clone size: .; V gene: TRBV12-3/TRBV12-4
CDR3 DNA: TGTGCCAGCAGCCCGGGACAGGCCACCTACGAGCAGTACTTC; CDR3 protein: CASSPGQATYEQYF; D gene: TRBD1; J gene: TRBJ2-7; clone size: .; V gene: TRBV5-4
CDR3 DNA: TGTGCCAGCAGCGTAGGCCTTTCGATGGAGGGAAATTCACCCCTCCACTTT; CDR3 protein: CASSVGLSMEGNSPLHF; D gene: .; J gene: TRBJ1-6; clone size: .; V gene: TRBV9
CDR3 DNA: TGCGCCAGCAGCTTGGGTCCTAGCGGAAATACAGATACGCAGTATTTT; CDR3 protein: CASSLGPSGNTDTQYF; D gene: TRBD2; J gene: TRBJ2-3; clone size: .; V gene: TRBV5-1
CDR3 DNA: TGTGCCTGGAGGACGGAGGGGAGGAATTCACCCCTCCACTTT; CDR3 protein: CAWRTEGRNSPLHF; D gene: .; J gene: TRBJ1-6; clone size: .; V gene: TRBV30
CDR3 DNA: TGTGCCAGCAGCCAAGATGACGGGGAGAGGAGCCCAAACATTCAGTACTTC; CDR3 protein: CASSQDDGERSPNIQYF; D gene: .; J gene: TRBJ2-4; clone size: .; V gene: TRBV3-1/TRBV3-2
CDR3 DNA: TGTGCCAGCAGCCTCGGGACAGGCTCCTACGAGCAGTACTTC; CDR3 protein: CASSLGTGSYEQYF; D gene: TRBD1; J gene: TRBJ2-7; clone size: .; V gene: TRBV7-3
CDR3 DNA: TGCGCCAGCAGCTTAAGGCAGACTATCACAGATACGCAGTATTTT; CDR3 protein: CASSLRQTITDTQYF; D gene: .; J gene: TRBJ2-3; clone size: .; V gene: TRBV5-1
CDR3 DNA: TGTGCCACCGGGGGGGGGCGAGGTGAGACCCAGTACTTC; CDR3 protein: CATGGGRGETQYF; D gene: .; J gene: TRBJ2-5; clone size: .; V gene: TRBV15
CDR3 DNA: TGTGCCAGCTCACCACTGACATGGGTCACTGAAGCTTTCTTT; CDR3 protein: CASSPLTWVTEAFF; D gene: .; J gene: TRBJ1-1; clone size: .; V gene: TRBV18
CDR3 DNA: TGTGCCAGCAGCCCGGGACAGGGAAGAGTCTATGGCTACACCTTC; CDR3 protein: CASSPGQGRVYGYTF; D gene: TRBD1; J gene: TRBJ1-2; clone size: .; V gene: TRBV28
CDR3 DNA: TGTGCCAGCAGTTTAATCGCCATACCACTTGGGACACCAGATACGCAGTATTTT; CDR3 protein: CASSLIAIPLGTPDTQYF; D gene: .; J gene: TRBJ2-3; clone size: .; V gene: TRBV27
CDR3 DNA: TGTGCCACCAGCAGAGATAGGGGAGGCGAGCAGTACTTC; CDR3 protein: CATSRDRGGEQYF; D gene: .; J gene: TRBJ2-7; clone size: .; V gene: TRBV15
CDR3 DNA: TGTGCCAGCAGTTTATCGGGCAGAAACTATGGCTACACCTTC; CDR3 protein: CASSLSGRNYGYTF; D gene: .; J gene: TRBJ1-2; clone size: .; V gene: TRBV27
CDR3 DNA: TGCGCCAGCAGCCCTGGACAGGGGAGACATGGCTACACCTTC; CDR3 protein: CASSPGQGRHGYTF; D gene: TRBD1; J gene: TRBJ1-2; clone size: once; V gene: TRBV4-3
CDR3 DNA: TGCAGCGTTGTAGGACAGTCCTATGGCTACACCTTC; CDR3 protein: CSVVGQSYGYTF; D gene: .; J gene: TRBJ1-2; clone size: .; V gene: TRBV29-1
CDR3 DNA: TGTGCCAGCAGCTGGCCGGATTCAGGTTACAATGAGCAGTTCTTC; CDR3 protein: CASSWPDSGYNEQFF; D gene: .; J gene: TRBJ2-1; clone size: .; V gene: TRBV7-9
CDR3 DNA: TGCGCCAGCAGCCGACAGGGGCCCTACGAGCAGTACTTC; CDR3 protein: CASSRQGPYEQYF; D gene: TRBD1; J gene: TRBJ2-7; clone size: few; V gene: TRBV5-1
CDR3 DNA: TGCGCCAGCAAATTGGGTCGGGATGAGCAGTTCTTC; CDR3 protein: CASKLGRDEQFF; D gene: .; J gene: TRBJ2-1; clone size: .; V gene: TRBV5-1
CDR3 DNA: TGCGCCAGCAGCTTGAGGCGGGGGTTATTCGCTGGGGCCAACGTCCTGACTTTC; CDR3 protein: CASSLRRGLFAGANVLTF; D gene: TRBD2; J gene: TRBJ2-6; clone size: .; V gene: TRBV5-1
CDR3 DNA: TGTGCCAGCAGTTCCGGGACAGGGGTATACGATGAGCAGTTCTTC; CDR3 protein: CASSSGTGVYDEQFF; D gene: TRBD1; J gene: TRBJ2-1; clone size: .; V gene: TRBV5-5
CDR3 DNA: TGTGCCAGCAGCTTAAGGGGCTTCCAGCCCCAGCATTTT; CDR3 protein: CASSLRGFQPQHF; D gene: .; J gene: TRBJ1-5; clone size: .; V gene: TRBV7-2
CDR3 DNA: TGTGCCAGCAGCTTCTTAACAGGGGGCACTGAAGCTTTCTTT; CDR3 protein: CASSFLTGGTEAFF; D gene: TRBD1; J gene: TRBJ1-1; clone size: .; V gene: TRBV7-9
CDR3 DNA: TGTGCCAGCAGCTTAGACAGGCACACTGAAGCTTTCTTT; CDR3 protein: CASSLDRHTEAFF; D gene: .; J gene: TRBJ1-1; clone size: .; V gene: TRBV7-2